This T cell receptor beta chain is from a study of blood T cell repertoires in COVID-19. The CDR3 runs to 14 residues. The germline V gene encodes CDR1 SGHTA and CDR2 FQGNSA. The V end lost 1 base, the J end lost 3 bases, and 9 bases lay between the germline ends. Here immunoSEQ multiplex PCR was the method, and the copy in TCRdb shows in-frame clones only, minus some. Found here are 150,000 to 200,000 clones, roughly nine tenths of them singletons; the top ten hold over 15%. This clonotype was sampled from a man aged 55 to 70 with active or convalescent COVID-19. Input material: peripheral blood. The chain combines TRBV7-2 with TRBJ1-2; no reliable D call. This CDR3 reads CASSLDPEYYGYTF. The CDR3, as DNA: TGTGCCAGCAGCTTAGACCCAGAATACTATGGCTACACCTTC.